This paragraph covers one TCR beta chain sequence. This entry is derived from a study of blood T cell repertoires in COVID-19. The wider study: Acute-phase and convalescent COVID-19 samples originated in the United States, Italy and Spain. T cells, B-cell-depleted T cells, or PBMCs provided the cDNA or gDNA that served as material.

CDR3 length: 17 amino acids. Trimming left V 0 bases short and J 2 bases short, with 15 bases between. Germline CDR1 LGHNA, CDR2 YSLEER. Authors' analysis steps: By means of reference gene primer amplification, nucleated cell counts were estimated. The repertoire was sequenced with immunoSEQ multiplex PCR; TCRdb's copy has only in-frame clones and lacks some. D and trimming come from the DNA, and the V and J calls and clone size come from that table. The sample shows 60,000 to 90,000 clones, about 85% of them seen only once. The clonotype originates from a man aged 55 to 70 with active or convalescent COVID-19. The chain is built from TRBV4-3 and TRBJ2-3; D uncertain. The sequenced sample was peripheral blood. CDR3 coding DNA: TGCGCCAGCAGCCAAGAGTGGAGTCCGGCGTACACAGATACGCAGTATTTT. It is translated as CASSQEWSPAYTDTQYF.